This T cell receptor (beta chain) comes out of a study of blood T cell repertoires in COVID-19. Overall study: Acute and convalescent COVID-19 specimens originated in the United States, Italy and Spain. PBMCs, B-cell-depleted T cells, or T cells were the source of the cDNA or gDNA that made up the material.

Participants were placed into cohorts based on the clinical history they reported. The study counted Cohort 3 donors as recovered given two negative PCRs, clearance, or symptom resolution. Sequencing used immunoSEQ multiplex PCR; TCRdb keeps in-frame clones, though not all of them. The table includes hundreds of thousands of clones, more than 90% detected once. Deletions cut 7 bases from V and 12 bases from J, with 25 bases between. The length of the CDR3 is 15 residues. The V gene's germline CDR1 is LNHDA and CDR2 SQIVND (reference sequence). The sequencing input was PBMCs or T cells enriched from blood (not recorded which). This receptor was identified in a man aged 55 to 70 who had recovered from COVID-19. The chain employs TRBV19 and TRBJ2-1; weak D call: TRBD2 (6 bases). The CDR3 is CASTIKYGSSVAQFF. CDR3 bases: TGTGCCAGTACCATAAAGTATGGGTCTAGCGTGGCGCAGTTCTTC.